This TCR beta chain was found in a study of cytomegalovirus exposure and HLA in healthy donors. The PCR employed 60 Vbeta primers together with 13 Jbeta primers. Profiled with immunoSEQ multiplex PCR; TCRdb holds only in-frame clones, not every one. The table has about 54,000 clones, more than 65% seen once. The CDR3 consists of 16 residues. The V segment lost 6 bases and the J segment 2 bases; nucleotides outside the gene matches: 12. Germline CDR1 reads MDHEN; CDR2 reads SYDVKM. V and J are TRBV28 and TRBJ2-7, with TRBD2 identical over 8 bases. The receptor's source is a woman aged 18-29 years in good health and CMV-seronegative. Source material: PBMCs. CDR3 nucleotide sequence: TGTGCCAGCAGCTCGGGGGGGCGGGGCAAGCCCTACGAGCAGTACTTC. It encodes CASSSGGRGKPYEQYF.